These 22 T cell receptor beta chains originate from one sample sequenced in a study of molecular identifiers for immune sequencing clone quantification. MiXCR, applied by TCRdb to the PCR reads, yields one record per CDR3 protein. The table has 9,700 or so distinct CDR3 sequences, roughly a fifth seen once. Specimen: naive CD8+ T cells from blood, with Jurkat cell RNA spiked in. This sample's subset: FACS-sorted CD8+CD4-CCR7+CD45RA+ naive T cells. All receptors come from a human donor in good health. Some libraries in this study had Jurkat cell RNA spiked in.

Many counts were recorded for this clonotype. This chain joins TRBV10-3 and TRBJ2-7; D possibly corresponds to TRBD1 (5 bases). The CDR3 contains 14 residues. Germline assignment: CDR1 ENHRY and CDR2 SYGVKD. With 4 bases removed from V and 2 bases from J, the gap between germline ends came to 12 bases. CDR3 amino acids: CAISVGDSTYEQYF. CDR3 coding DNA: TGTGCCATCAGTGTTGGTGACAGCACCTACGAGCAGTACTTC.

In this sample, this clonotype is medium-sized. The chain recombines TRBV13 with TRBJ2-7; the D gene could be TRBD1 or TRBD2 (6 bases each). V was shortened by 2 bases and J by 3 bases, with 14 bases between the two germline ends. Germline CDR1 PRHDT, CDR2 FYEKMQ (reference sequence). This CDR3 comprises 15 residues. CDR3 bases: TGTGCCAGCAGCTTAAGCGGGCAGGGGTACTACGAGCAGTACTTC. Protein sequence: CASSLSGQGYYEQYF.

The chain recombines TRBV11-2 with TRBJ1-4; D call uncertain. The CDR3 sequence is 13 residues long. CDR1 SGHAT and CDR2 FQNNGV come from the germline V gene. Between the trimmed V and J ends, which lost 1 base and 7 bases, there was a span of 7 bases. The CDR3 region is CASSLVSTEKLFF. CDR3 in DNA: TGTGCCAGCAGCTTAGTCAGCACTGAAAAACTGTTTTTT.

This clonotype qualifies as medium-sized (0.01 to 0.1%). This chain uses TRBV18 with TRBJ1-5, with 7 nucleotides matching TRBD1. V lost 3 bases and J lost 6; bases outside the gene matches: 11. Per the germline V gene, CDR1 is KGHSH and CDR2 is LQKENI. CDR3 length: 16 amino acids. The CDR3 region has the DNA TGTGCCAGCTCACCCGCGGAAGGGGGCGAATCTCAGCCCCAGCATTTT. Translated, it gives CASSPAEGGESQPQHF.

The genes are TRBV6-2 or TRBV6-3 and TRBJ2-2; D possibly matches TRBD1 or TRBD2 (5 bases each). With 0 bases removed from V and 5 bases from J, the gap between germline ends came to 10 bases. The CDR3 has 15 amino acids. Germline CDR1 is MNHEY and CDR2 is SVGEGT. The CDR3 DNA is TGTGCCAGCAGTTACTCTGGGGGACGGACCGGGGAGCTGTTTTTT. It yields the protein CASSYSGGRTGELFF.

This clonotype was counted at least ten times. This chain joins TRBV12-3 or TRBV12-4 and TRBJ2-1; 8 bases are shared with TRBD1. CDR3 length equals 15 residues. Trimming removed 2 bases from V and 8 bases from J; junction bases left unmatched: 8. The CDR3 region is CASSLSDGQGHEQFF. DNA of the CDR3: TGTGCCAGCAGTTTATCCGACGGACAGGGCCATGAGCAGTTCTTC.

In its sample, this clonotype is medium-sized (0.01 to 0.1%). CDR3: CASSQVVSGEGEQYF. CDR3 DNA sequence: TGTGCCAGCAGCCAAGTGGTGAGCGGGGAGGGCGAGCAGTACTTC. The chain uses TRBV14 and TRBJ2-7; TRBD2 agrees at 7 bases. Germline CDR1 is SGHDN and CDR2 is FVKESK. The ends lost 1 base at V and 6 bases at J; junction bases unmatched: 9. CDR3 length: 15 amino acids.

Many counts were recorded for this clonotype. The V and J genes are TRBV12-3 or TRBV12-4 and TRBJ2-2; the D is unclear. Trimming took off 3 bases at V and 6 bases at J, with 2 bases between the two ends. CDR3 length: 11 amino acids. The CDR3 region is CASSFPGELFF. In nucleotides, the CDR3 is TGTGCCAGCAGTTTCCCCGGGGAGCTGTTTTTT.

By proportion, this clonotype is medium-sized (0.01 to 0.1%). The chain employs TRBV25-1 and TRBJ2-7; tentative D call: TRBD1 (6 bases). The germline CDR1 and CDR2 sequences are MGHDK and SYGVNS. The ends were cut back, 4 bases at V and 6 bases at J, with 13 bases in the middle. The CDR3 totals 13 residues. CDR3 protein: CASSGSSRGEQYF. CDR3 coding DNA: TGTGCCAGCAGTGGGTCTAGCAGGGGCGAGCAGTACTTC.

With respect to this clonotype: This may arise from a read error, as a much more abundant clone is one base away. This chain uses TRBV12-5 with TRBJ1-3, with D maybe TRBD1 (5 bases). The CDR3 is 18 amino acids. Germline lookup yields CDR1 LGHNT and CDR2 FRNRAP. The CDR3 nucleotides are TGTGCTGGTGGTTTGGAAGGAACCAGGGCTTCCTCTGGAAACACCATATATTTT. It yields the protein CAGGLEGTRASSGNTIYF.

Of note for this clonotype: This may arise from a read error, as a much more abundant clone is one base away. The chain couples TRBV19 to TRBJ2-5; 10 bases line up with TRBD2. Unmatched junction bases numbered 2, after V lost 7 bases and J lost 0 bases. The CDR3 runs 14 residues. Germline CDR1 is LNHDA and CDR2 is SQIVND (reference sequence). The CDR3 region has the DNA TGTGCCAGTACTAGCGGGGGACACCAAGAGACCCAGTACTTC. Residues: CASTSGGHQETQYF. Filled out from reference TRBV19 and TRBJ2-5, the complete variable domain reads DGGITQSPKYLFRKEGQNVTLSCEQNLNHDAMYWYRQDPGQGLRLIYYSQIVNDFQKGDIAEGYSVSREKKESFPLTVTSAQKNPTAFYLCASTSGGHQETQYFGPGTRLLVL.

This clonotype was counted a single time. A much more abundant neighbour one base away suggests this may be a read error. This is likely a read error, given that the CDR3 carries no conserved phenylalanine or tryptophan at its end. This chain connects TRBV20-1 to TRBJ2-7; TRBD1 is a possible D gene (5 bases). CDR1 DFQATT and CDR2 SNEGSKA come from the germline V gene (reference sequence). CDR3 length: 13 amino acids. Trimming left V 5 bases short and J 7 bases short, with 18 bases between. The CDR3 region has the DNA TGCAGTGCTTGTGAGACAGTCCTCGGGGAGCAGTACATC. This gives the protein CSACETVLGEQYI.

At least ten counts were recorded for this clonotype. The CDR3: CASKTGVGNTEAFF. Here the CDR3 DNA reads TGTGCCAGCAAAACAGGGGTCGGGAACACTGAAGCTTTCTTT. The chain links TRBV2 to TRBJ1-1; the match to TRBD1 covers 7 bases. V lost 7 bases to trimming and J lost 1 base; unmatched junction nucleotides: 6. The CDR3 totals 14 residues. The germline V gene has CDR1 SNHLY and CDR2 FYNNEI.

By its share, this clonotype is medium-sized (0.01 to 0.1%). The V and J genes are TRBV20-1 and TRBJ2-3; 11 nucleotides align to TRBD2. Germline V CDR1 and CDR2: DFQATT, SNEGSKA (reference sequence). The CDR3 loop spans 17 amino acids. Unmatched junction bases numbered 10, after V lost 0 bases and J lost 5 bases. The DNA for the CDR3 is TGCAGTGCTAGAGATCTCAGACTAGCGGGAAGAGGAGATACGCAGTATTTT. This translates into CSARDLRLAGRGDTQYF.

The V call is TRBV5-6, the J call TRBJ2-3; D may correspond to TRBD1 or TRBD2 (5 bases each). This CDR3 is 12 amino acids long. Germline V lookup: CDR1 SGHDT, CDR2 YYEEEE. V was clipped by 4 bases and J by 8 bases, with 11 bases between them. The CDR3 protein is CASSEGSRTQYF. The CDR3 nucleotides read TGTGCCAGCAGCGAGGGGTCTCGTACGCAGTATTTT. The full variable domain, with the rest looked up from reference TRBV5-6 and TRBJ2-3, is DAGVTQSPTHLIKTRGQQVTLRCSPKSGHDTVSWYQQALGQGPQFIFQYYEEEERQRGNFPDRFSGHQFPNYSSELNVNALLLGDSALYLCASSEGSRTQYFGPGTRLTVL.

This clonotype rates as medium-sized. The rearrangement joins TRBV30 to TRBJ2-3, with TRBD2 matching 11 bases. V was pared by 6 bases and J by 4 bases, with 9 bases of the junction left unmatched. This CDR3 contains 15 residues. Germline V gene sequence: CDR1 GTSNPN, CDR2 SVGIG (reference sequence). The CDR3 region has the DNA TGTGCCTGCGACCTACTAGCGGGAGTCCCAGATACGCAGTATTTT. This codes for CACDLLAGVPDTQYF.

The gene calls are TRBV11-3 and TRBJ2-1, with a possible D match to TRBD2 (5 bases). Trimming took 6 bases from V and 0 from J, leaving 15 bases between them. The CDR3 contains 16 residues. Per the germline V gene, CDR1 is SGHNT and CDR2 is YENEEA. In DNA, the CDR3 is TGTGCCAGCAGTCAATACGGGGTCCCCTCCTACAATGAGCAGTTCTTC. Translated: CASSQYGVPSYNEQFF.

By share, this clonotype ranks as medium-sized. This chain uses TRBV28 with TRBJ1-5; a possible D gene is TRBD1 (6 bases). V was shortened by 6 bases and J by 7 bases, with 13 bases between the two germline ends. Germline V gene lookup returns CDR1 MDHEN and CDR2 SYDVKM. CDR3 length: 13 residues. This CDR3 reads CASSSHRVQPQHF. Written as DNA, the CDR3 is TGTGCCAGCAGCTCTCACAGGGTACAGCCCCAGCATTTT. Using reference TRBV28 and TRBJ1-5 for the parts outside the CDR3, the full variable domain is DVKVTQSSRYLVKRTGEKVFLECVQDMDHENMFWYRQDPGLGLRLIYFSYDVKMKEKGDIPEGYSVSREKKERFSLILESASTNQTSMYLCASSSHRVQPQHFGDGTRLSIL.

This clonotype was detected many times. The chain has TRBV7-3 and TRBJ1-5; perhaps TRBD1 as D (5 bases). The length of the CDR3 is 14 residues. Deletions cut 1 base from V and 4 bases from J, with 8 bases between. Germline values: CDR1 SGHTA, CDR2 FQGTGA. CDR3 sequence: CASSLITGNQPQHF. CDR3 DNA: TGTGCCAGCAGCTTAATAACAGGTAATCAGCCCCAGCATTTT.

By proportion, this clonotype is medium-sized (0.01 to 0.1%). The chain links TRBV5-4 to TRBJ1-1; TRBD1 is a possible D gene (6 bases). Germline CDR1 and CDR2: SGHNT and YYREEE (reference sequence). V was shortened by 4 bases and J by 4 bases, with 14 bases between the two germline ends. The CDR3 is made up of 14 amino acids. CDR3 region: CASSITGMLTEAFF. The DNA of the CDR3 is TGTGCCAGCAGCATCACAGGGATGCTCACTGAAGCTTTCTTT.

This clonotype was recorded many times. The chain couples TRBV11-3 to TRBJ2-1; D is perhaps TRBD2 (6 bases). This CDR3 contains 15 residues. CDR1 is SGHNT and CDR2 is YENEEA in the germline V gene. The ends were cut back, 5 bases at V and 2 bases at J, with 13 bases in the middle. CDR3 in amino acids: CASSPGGDTYNEQFF. The CDR3 bases are TGTGCCAGCAGCCCCGGCGGGGATACCTACAATGAGCAGTTCTTC.

Of note for this clonotype: This clone may be a read error of a much larger clone one base away. The rearrangement joins TRBV3-1 to TRBJ1-4; TRBD1 matches at 8 bases. CDR1 is LGHDT and CDR2 is YNNKEL in the germline V gene (reference sequence). There are 18 residues in the CDR3. Here the CDR3 DNA reads TGTGCCAGCAGTCCATATTGGGACAGGCCTGGGACTAATGAAAAACCGTTTTTT. Amino acids: CASSPYWDRPGTNEKPFF.